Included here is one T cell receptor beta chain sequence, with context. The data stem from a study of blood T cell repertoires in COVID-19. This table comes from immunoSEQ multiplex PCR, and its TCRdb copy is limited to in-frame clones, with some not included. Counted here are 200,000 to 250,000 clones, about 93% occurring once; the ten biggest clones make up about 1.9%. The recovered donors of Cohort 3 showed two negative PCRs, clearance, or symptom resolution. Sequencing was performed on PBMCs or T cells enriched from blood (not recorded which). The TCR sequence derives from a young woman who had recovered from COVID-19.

This chain's CDR3 is CASSSGRGGYTF. For the CDR3, the DNA is TGTGCCAGCAGCTCCGGCCGGGGTGGCTACACCTTC. The chain recombines TRBV12-3 or TRBV12-4 with TRBJ1-2, with D unclear. CDR3 length equals 12 residues. Trimming took 6 bases from V and 7 from J, leaving 12 bases between them.